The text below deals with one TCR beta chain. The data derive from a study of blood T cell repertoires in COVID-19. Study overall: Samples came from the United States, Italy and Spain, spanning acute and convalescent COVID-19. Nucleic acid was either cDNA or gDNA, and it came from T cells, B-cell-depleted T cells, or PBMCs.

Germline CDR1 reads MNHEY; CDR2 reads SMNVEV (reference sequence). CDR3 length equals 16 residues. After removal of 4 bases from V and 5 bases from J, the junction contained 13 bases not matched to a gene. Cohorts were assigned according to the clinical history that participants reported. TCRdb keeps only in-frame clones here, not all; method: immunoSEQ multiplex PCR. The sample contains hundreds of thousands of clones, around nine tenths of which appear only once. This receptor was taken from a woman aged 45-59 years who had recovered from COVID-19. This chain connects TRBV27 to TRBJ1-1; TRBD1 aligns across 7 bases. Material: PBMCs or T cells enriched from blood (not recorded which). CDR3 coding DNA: TGTGCCAGCAGTTCTACGACAGGGTATATGGGGACTGAAGCTTTCTTT. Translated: CASSSTTGYMGTEAFF.